Each of the 30 T cell receptor beta chains below was sequenced from the same sample in a study of blood T cell repertoires in COVID-19 (dated by TCRdb to about 2020). Libraries were constructed by the immunoSEQ multiplex PCR assay. The immuneACCESS repertoire file appears here via TCRdb, limited to in-frame rearrangements. These files lack a portion of the clones; in checked studies, under half of the deficit traces to unresolved V genes, and the cause of the others is not known. This sample gives around 480,000 clones in total; around 88% of them show up just once. Together, the top ten hold around an eighth of the sample. Sequencing was performed on peripheral blood. The receptor source for this set is a woman between 45 and 60 years old with COVID-19, enrolled during active disease.

This chain links TRBV21-1 with TRBJ1-2; no check of the table's D call, TRBD1, against the DNA was made. TRBV21-1 is a known pseudogene. The CDR3 runs 13 residues. The DNA for the CDR3 is TGTGCCAGCAGCAAAGGACAGGGCTATGGCTACACCTTC. This codes for CASSKGQGYGYTF.

The chain has TRBV6-5 and TRBJ1-6, with D possibly TRBD1 on 5 matching bases. The CDR3 spans 13 residues. Per germline, CDR1 MNHEY and CDR2 SVGAGI. V dropped 0 bases and J dropped 11 bases, with 8 bases sitting between them. CDR3 nucleotide sequence: TGTGCCAGCAGTTACTCGACAGATACACCCCTCCACTTT. This encodes CASSYSTDTPLHF.

V usage is TRBV5-8 and J usage is TRBJ2-7, with 8 bases aligning to TRBD1. V shed 4 bases and J 5 bases; nucleotides not matched to a gene: 8. Looked up from germline, CDR1 is SGHTS and CDR2 is YDEGEE. The CDR3 is 14 residues long. DNA for the CDR3: TGTGCCAGCAGCGCAACAGGGGGTGGGAACGAGCAGTACTTC. Its translation is CASSATGGGNEQYF. Together with reference TRBV5-8 and TRBJ2-7, the CDR3 gives the full variable domain: EAGVTQSPTHLIKTRGQQATLRCSPISGHTSVYWYQQALGLGLQFLLWYDEGEERNRGNFPPRFSGRQFPNYSSELNVNALELEDSALYLCASSATGGGNEQYFGPGTRLTVT.

The gene calls are TRBV12-5 and TRBJ1-2; perhaps TRBD1 as D (5 bases). The V and J ends lost 7 bases and 7 bases respectively, with 31 bases between them. The CDR3 totals 18 residues. Germline CDR1 is LGHNT and CDR2 is FRNRAP. The CDR3 DNA is TGTGCTAGTGCCAATTCGATGGGACTAAGGCTCTCCTGGCGTGGCTACACCTTC. Protein: CASANSMGLRLSWRGYTF.

CDR3 residues: CASSQDRRWGGSYEQYF. CDR3 nucleotide sequence: TGTGCCAGCAGCCAAGATAGGAGGTGGGGGGGATCCTACGAGCAGTACTTC. V is TRBV14 and J is TRBJ2-7; 7 bases line up with TRBD2. The CDR3 extends over 17 amino acids. Unmatched junction bases numbered 9, after V lost 0 bases and J lost 1 base. Germline loops: CDR1 SGHDN, CDR2 FVKESK. The full variable domain, with the rest looked up from reference TRBV14 and TRBJ2-7, is EAGVTQFPSHSVIEKGQTVTLRCDPISGHDNLYWYRRVMGKEIKFLLHFVKESKQDESGMPNNRFLAERTGGTYSTLKVQPAELEDSGVYFCASSQDRRWGGSYEQYFGPGTRLTVT.

This clone was seen only once. Other DNA sequences in the same sample also yield this CDR3. The chain employs TRBV12-3 or TRBV12-4 and TRBJ1-2; D not resolved. Trimming took 2 bases from V and 0 from J, leaving 4 bases between them. This CDR3 region has 13 residues. The CDR3: CASSLTPNYGYTF. As DNA, the CDR3 is TGTGCCAGCAGTTTAACACCTAACTATGGCTACACCTTC.

The chain employs TRBV6-1 and TRBJ2-3; 7 bases match TRBD2. The CDR3 spans 16 residues. Losses at the gene ends were 1 base for V and 5 bases for J; bases not matched to a gene: 9. Germline values: CDR1 MNHNS, CDR2 SASEGT. The CDR3 region has the DNA TGTGCCAGCAGTGAAGTGGGGGGGACTTCTGGAGATACGCAGTATTTT. This gives the protein CASSEVGGTSGDTQYF.

This clone was recorded a few times. The chain links TRBV2 to TRBJ2-5, with D possibly matching TRBD2 (7 bases). The length of the CDR3 is 15 residues. Germline CDR1 reads SNHLY; CDR2 reads FYNNEI. V gave up 6 bases and J gave up 0 bases, with 14 bases separating them. The CDR3 nucleotides read TGTGCCAGCAGACCCGGGGGGCCGTACCAAGAGACCCAGTACTTC. This gives the protein CASRPGGPYQETQYF.

The chain recombines TRBV6-2 or TRBV6-3 with TRBJ2-4; TRBD1 aligns across 8 bases. Germline loops: CDR1 MNHEY, CDR2 SVGEGT. The CDR3 is made up of 14 amino acids. Losses at the gene ends were 5 bases for V and 7 bases for J; bases not matched to a gene: 7. The CDR3 here is CASSPWTGRNIQYF. Here the CDR3 DNA reads TGTGCCAGCAGTCCCTGGACAGGGCGGAACATTCAGTACTTC.

In regard to this clone: The same CDR3 also results from other DNA sequences found in this sample. V and J are TRBV27 and TRBJ1-1, with D unclear. In germline, CDR1 is MNHEY, CDR2 SMNVEV (reference sequence). CDR3 size: 14 residues. Trimming pared 0 bases from V and 5 bases from J, leaving 10 bases between. The CDR3 DNA reads TGTGCCAGCAGTTTATCGCCAGGTGGAACTGAAGCTTTCTTT. Translation gives CASSLSPGGTEAFF.

The chain carries TRBV6-2 or TRBV6-3 and TRBJ1-1; D is uncertain. Trimming pared 3 bases from V and 4 bases from J, leaving 9 bases between. Germline values: CDR1 MNHEY, CDR2 SVGEGT. The CDR3 spans 13 residues. DNA for the CDR3: TGTGCCAGCAGTTATAGAGGGTCCACTGAAGCTTTCTTT. Residues: CASSYRGSTEAFF.

This clone was observed a handful of times. The chain links TRBV5-6 to TRBJ1-6; D ambiguous. The CDR3 covers 12 residues. Germline V gives CDR1 SGHDT, CDR2 YYEEEE. The V and J ends lost 2 bases and 5 bases respectively, with 2 bases between them. The CDR3 loop is CASSFNNSPLHF. The CDR3 DNA is TGTGCCAGCAGCTTCAATAATTCACCCCTCCACTTT. The full variable domain, with the rest looked up from reference TRBV5-6 and TRBJ1-6, is DAGVTQSPTHLIKTRGQQVTLRCSPKSGHDTVSWYQQALGQGPQFIFQYYEEEERQRGNFPDRFSGHQFPNYSSELNVNALLLGDSALYLCASSFNNSPLHFGNGTRLTVT.

The V call is TRBV9, the J call TRBJ2-7; tentatively, D is TRBD2 (5 bases). This CDR3 region has 14 residues. The germline CDR1 and CDR2 sequences are SGDLS and YYNGEE. V lost 0 bases to trimming and J lost 2 bases, with 9 bases between them. The chain's CDR3 is CASSVELVPYEQYF. Here the CDR3 DNA reads TGTGCCAGCAGCGTAGAACTAGTCCCCTACGAGCAGTACTTC.

This chain links TRBV5-1 with TRBJ2-1; 7 bases fit TRBD2. The CDR3 totals 16 residues. In germline, CDR1 is SGHRS, CDR2 YFSETQ. V lost 4 bases, J lost 5 bases, and 12 bases stayed unmatched. CDR3 DNA sequence: TGCGCCAGCAGCGGGATAGCGGGCGTACCTCACAATGAGCAGTTCTTC. It yields the protein CASSGIAGVPHNEQFF.

The chain recombines TRBV29-1 with TRBJ2-2, with D possibly TRBD2 on 5 matching bases. Germline V lookup: CDR1 SQVTM, CDR2 ANQGSEA. V lost 5 bases and J 3 bases, leaving 16 bases between the germline ends. The CDR3 length is 15 residues. DNA of the CDR3: TGCAGCGTTTACAAACGACGGGGATACACCGGGGAGCTGTTTTTT. Translation gives CSVYKRRGYTGELFF.

The chain combines TRBV11-2 with TRBJ1-1; possibly TRBD1 for D (5 bases). CDR1 is SGHAT and CDR2 is FQNNGV in the germline V gene. The length of the CDR3 is 14 residues. The germline V and J ends were trimmed by 3 bases and 5 bases, with 13 bases remaining between them. The chain's CDR3 is CASSLGRAETEAFF. The CDR3 DNA reads as TGTGCCAGCAGCTTGGGCAGGGCGGAGACTGAAGCTTTCTTT.

The V call is TRBV4-1, the J call TRBJ2-7; 11 bases match TRBD2. Germline V CDR1 and CDR2: MGHRA, YSYEKL. The CDR3 consists of 19 residues. V trimming: 4 bases; J trimming: 0 bases; junction bases outside the gene matches: 14. The CDR3 DNA follows: TGCGCCAGCAGCCTGCGGTTTTCGGCTAGCGGGGGGAACTCCTACGAGCAGTACTTC. Its translation is CASSLRFSASGGNSYEQYF.

A word on this clone: Other DNA sequences within the sample encode an identical CDR3. The chain links TRBV2 to TRBJ2-7; 10 positions agree with TRBD1. This CDR3 has 13 amino acids. Looked up from germline, CDR1 is SNHLY and CDR2 is FYNNEI. V gave up 6 bases and J gave up 4 bases; unmatched junction bases: 3. CDR3 nucleotides: TGTGCCAGCAGCGGGGACAGGGGTTACGAGCAGTACTTC. Protein product: CASSGDRGYEQYF. The full variable domain, with the rest looked up from reference TRBV2 and TRBJ2-7, is EPEVTQTPSHQVTQMGQEVILRCVPISNHLYFYWYRQILGQKVEFLVSFYNNEISEKSEIFDDQFSVERPDGSNFTLKIRSTKLEDSAMYFCASSGDRGYEQYFGPGTRLTVT.

V is TRBV19 and J is TRBJ2-7; 8 positions match TRBD1. The trim removed 7 bases at V and 0 bases at J, leaving 5 bases unmatched. This CDR3 spans 14 amino acids. Germline assignment: CDR1 LNHDA and CDR2 SQIVND (reference sequence). The CDR3 bases are TGTGCCAGTAAGGGACAGGTGAGCTCCTACGAGCAGTACTTC. It encodes CASKGQVSSYEQYF.

The CDR3 nucleotides are TGTGCCAGCAGTTATCCCGGACTCTCTGGAAACACCATATATTTT. It is translated as CASSYPGLSGNTIYF. The chain is built from TRBV6-2 or TRBV6-3 and TRBJ1-3; D is unclear. The CDR3 loop spans 15 amino acids. V shed 3 bases and J shed 0 bases, with 9 bases lying between them. The germline CDR1 and CDR2 sequences are MNHEY and SVGEGT.

This chain links TRBV4-1 with TRBJ2-7; D might be TRBD1 (6 bases). Germline lookup yields CDR1 MGHRA and CDR2 YSYEKL. V lost 10 bases to trimming and J lost 2 bases, with 18 bases between them. CDR3 length: 14 residues. CDR3 sequence reads: CATSYREGPYEQYF. CDR3 nucleotide sequence: TGCGCCACCTCGTACAGGGAAGGTCCCTACGAGCAGTACTTC.

CDR3 loop: CSASGLFPEAGEQYF. The CDR3 bases are TGCAGTGCTAGTGGGCTATTCCCAGAGGCTGGCGAGCAGTACTTC. The chain recombines TRBV20-1 with TRBJ2-7; D unresolved. CDR3 length equals 15 residues. Germline V gene lookup returns CDR1 DFQATT and CDR2 SNEGSKA (reference sequence). The V gene lost 3 bases and the J gene lost 6 bases, with 21 bases spanning the gap.

This chain connects TRBV28 to TRBJ2-3, with 9 bases aligning to TRBD1. Germline CDR1 and CDR2: MDHEN and SYDVKM. CDR3 size: 13 residues. The V and J ends lost 10 bases and 6 bases, in that order; junction bases with no gene match: 8. The CDR3 protein is CAIDRGGRDTQYF. For the CDR3, the DNA is TGTGCCATTGACAGGGGGGGCCGCGATACGCAGTATTTT. Complete variable domain (other parts from reference TRBV28 and TRBJ2-3): DVKVTQSSRYLVKRTGEKVFLECVQDMDHENMFWYRQDPGLGLRLIYFSYDVKMKEKGDIPEGYSVSREKKERFSLILESASTNQTSMYLCAIDRGGRDTQYFGPGTRLTVL.

The chain uses TRBV30 and TRBJ1-2; 7 bases match TRBD1. The CDR3 runs 13 residues. V was pared by 2 bases and J by 9 bases, with 9 bases of the junction left unmatched. Germline assignment: CDR1 GTSNPN and CDR2 SVGIG (reference sequence). CDR3 coding DNA: TGTGCCTGGAGTCGTACAGGGGCCGTGAGCTACACCTTC. It is translated as CAWSRTGAVSYTF.

This sequence joins TRBV24-1 and TRBJ1-2, with D possibly being TRBD1 (5 bases). This CDR3 has 18 amino acids. Deletions cut 5 bases from V and 7 bases from J, with 28 bases between. Germline V CDR1 and CDR2: KGHDR, SFDVKD. The CDR3 sequence is CATSASLGKADSGGGYTF. The DNA of the CDR3 is TGTGCCACCAGTGCCAGCCTAGGCAAGGCCGACTCGGGGGGTGGCTACACCTTC.

The CDR3 region has the DNA TGTGCCAGCTCACAACGGTACGGGGATGTTCAAGATACGCAGTATTTT. Translated, it gives CASSQRYGDVQDTQYF. The rearrangement joins TRBV18 to TRBJ2-3; tentatively, D is TRBD2 (5 bases). Trimming left V 4 bases short and J 5 bases short, with 19 bases between. This CDR3 comprises 16 residues. Germline values: CDR1 KGHSH, CDR2 LQKENI.

This chain connects TRBV7-9 to TRBJ1-1, with TRBD1 identical over 8 bases. Germline lookup yields CDR1 SEHNR and CDR2 FQNEAQ (reference sequence). The CDR3 is 15 residues long. The V gene end was trimmed by 3 bases and the J gene end by 1 base; junction bases not matched to a gene: 4. The CDR3 DNA sequence: TGTGCCAGCAGCTTTTGGACAGGGACGAACACTGAAGCTTTCTTT. As protein: CASSFWTGTNTEAFF.

This clone was detected once. The chain joins TRBV3-1 (or the pseudogene TRBV3-2) to TRBJ2-2; 7 bases align to TRBD1. The CDR3 runs to 15 residues. Per germline, CDR1 LGHDT and CDR2 YNNKEL (reference sequence). V lost 6 bases to trimming and J lost 3 bases; unmatched junction nucleotides: 7. The CDR3 DNA reads TGTGCCAGCAGTCCAAATACAGGGGACACCGGGGAGCTGTTTTTT. It translates to CASSPNTGDTGELFF.

This clone has just one count. The rearrangement joins TRBV3-1 (or the pseudogene TRBV3-2) to TRBJ2-3; D perhaps matches TRBD2 (6 bases). The ends were cut back, 4 bases at V and 6 bases at J, with 17 bases in the middle. The CDR3 is made up of 15 amino acids. The germline gives CDR1 LGHDT, CDR2 YNNKEL (reference sequence). CDR3: CASSPSTGVWDTQYF. CDR3 DNA: TGTGCCAGCAGCCCGTCGACGGGGGTTTGGGATACGCAGTATTTT.

The V gene is TRBV9, the J gene TRBJ1-6; tentative D call: TRBD1 (5 bases). This CDR3 has 16 residues. Germline V gene sequence: CDR1 SGDLS, CDR2 YYNGEE. Trimming removed 1 base from V and 2 bases from J, with 10 bases in between. The CDR3, as DNA: TGTGCCAGCAGCGTAAACAGGTTGGCCTATAATTCACCCCTCCACTTT. It specifies CASSVNRLAYNSPLHF.